The T cell receptor beta chain described here comes from a study of T cells in narcolepsy. Study-wide points: Same-patient CSF and blood CD4+ T cell clonotypes included HCRT-specific and TRIB2-specific autoreactive ones.

Method: immunoSEQ multiplex PCR; TCRdb's copy keeps in-frame clones and lacks some. The sample lists around 30,000 clones, roughly 77% occurring once. A note on this clone: Its antigen is not identified.

The CDR3 has 19 amino acids. After removal of 5 bases from V and 6 bases from J, the junction contained 14 bases not matched to a gene. CDR1 MNHEY and CDR2 SMNVEV come from the germline V gene (reference sequence). The clonotype comes from a human donor in good health. Sequenced sample: memory (CD45RA-) CD4+ T cells from blood. J is TRBJ2-1 and V is TRBV27; TRBD2 agrees at 15 bases. CDR3 nucleotides: TGTGCCAGCAGTCTTACTCCGGGACTAGCGGGGGGCTCCGCCAATGAGCAGTTCTTC. It encodes CASSLTPGLAGGSANEQFF.